The clone carrying this T cell receptor (beta chain) appeared a few times. These data belong to a study of blood T cell repertoires in COVID-19. At the level of the study: COVID-19 samples, acute and convalescent, were from the United States, Italy and Spain.

In the original analysis: The authors estimated nucleated cell counts from reference gene primer amplification. Only in-frame clones appear in the TCRdb table, and some are missing; sequencing was by immunoSEQ multiplex PCR. The V and J calls and clone size are taken from that table; D and trimming were inferred from the DNA. The repertoire has 300,000 to 400,000 clones, roughly 87% of them found once; the top ten carry roughly 9.9%. V lost 7 bases, J lost 4 bases, and 5 bases stayed unmatched. Germline V gene lookup returns CDR1 MNHEY and CDR2 SVGEGT. The CDR3 has 13 amino acids. The material sequenced was peripheral blood. This TCR came from a man under 40 with COVID-19, enrolled during active disease. This chain links TRBV6-2 or TRBV6-3 with TRBJ2-7, with 9 positions matching TRBD1. The CDR3 DNA follows: TGTGCCAGCATCCCGGGACAGGGTTACGAGCAGTACTTC. It translates to CASIPGQGYEQYF.